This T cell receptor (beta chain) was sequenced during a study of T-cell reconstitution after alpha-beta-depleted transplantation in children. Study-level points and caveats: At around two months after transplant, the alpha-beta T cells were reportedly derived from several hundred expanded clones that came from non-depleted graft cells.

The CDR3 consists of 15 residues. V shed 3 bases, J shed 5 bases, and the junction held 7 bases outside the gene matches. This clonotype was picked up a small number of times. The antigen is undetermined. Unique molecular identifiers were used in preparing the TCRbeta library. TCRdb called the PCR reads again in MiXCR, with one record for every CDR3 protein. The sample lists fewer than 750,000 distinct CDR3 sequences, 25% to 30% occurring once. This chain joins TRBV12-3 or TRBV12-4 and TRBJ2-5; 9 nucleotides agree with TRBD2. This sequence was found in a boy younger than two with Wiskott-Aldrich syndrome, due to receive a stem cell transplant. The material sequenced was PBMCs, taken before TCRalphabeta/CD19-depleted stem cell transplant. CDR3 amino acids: CASSFASGRKETQYF. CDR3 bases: TGTGCCAGCAGTTTCGCCAGCGGGAGGAAGGAGACCCAGTACTTC.